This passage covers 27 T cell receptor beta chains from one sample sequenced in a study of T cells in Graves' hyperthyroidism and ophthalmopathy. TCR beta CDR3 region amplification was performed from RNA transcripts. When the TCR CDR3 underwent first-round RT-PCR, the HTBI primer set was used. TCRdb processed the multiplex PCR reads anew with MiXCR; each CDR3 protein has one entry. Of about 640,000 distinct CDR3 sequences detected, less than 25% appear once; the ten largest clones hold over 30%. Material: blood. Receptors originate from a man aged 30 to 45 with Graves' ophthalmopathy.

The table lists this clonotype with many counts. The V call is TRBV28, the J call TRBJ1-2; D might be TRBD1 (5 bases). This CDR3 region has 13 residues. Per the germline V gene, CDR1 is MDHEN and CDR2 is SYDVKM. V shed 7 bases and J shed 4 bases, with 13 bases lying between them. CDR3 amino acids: CASTGLGGYGYTF. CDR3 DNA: TGTGCCAGCACGGGATTGGGGGGCTATGGCTACACCTTC.

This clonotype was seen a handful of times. The chain's CDR3 is CASRDVPNTEAFF. CDR3 in DNA: TGTGCCAGCAGGGACGTACCAAACACTGAAGCTTTCTTT. The chain carries TRBV6-1 and TRBJ1-1; D not resolved. Germline CDR1 and CDR2: MNHNS and SASEGT. The ends were cut back, 6 bases at V and 2 bases at J, with 10 bases in the middle. The CDR3 contains 13 residues.

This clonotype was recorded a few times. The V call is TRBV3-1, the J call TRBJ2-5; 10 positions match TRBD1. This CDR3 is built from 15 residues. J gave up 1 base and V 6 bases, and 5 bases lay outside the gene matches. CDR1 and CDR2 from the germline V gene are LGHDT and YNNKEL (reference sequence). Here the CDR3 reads CASSDRDRGQETQYF. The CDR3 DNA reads TGTGCCAGCAGTGACCGGGACAGGGGCCAAGAGACCCAGTACTTC.

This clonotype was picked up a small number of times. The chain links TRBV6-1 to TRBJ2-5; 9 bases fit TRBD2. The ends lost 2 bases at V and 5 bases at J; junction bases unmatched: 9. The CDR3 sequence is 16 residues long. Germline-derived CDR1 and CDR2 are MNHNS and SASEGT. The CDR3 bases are TGTGCCAGCAGTGAACGACCGCGGGAGGGCCAGGAGACCCAGTACTTC. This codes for CASSERPREGQETQYF.

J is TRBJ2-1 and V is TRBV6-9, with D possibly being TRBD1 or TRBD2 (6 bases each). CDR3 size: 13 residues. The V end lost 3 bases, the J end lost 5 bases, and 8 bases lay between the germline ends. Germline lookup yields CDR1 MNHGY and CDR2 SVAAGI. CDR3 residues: CASSYGGNNEQFF. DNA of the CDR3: TGTGCCAGCAGTTACGGGGGCAACAATGAGCAGTTCTTC.

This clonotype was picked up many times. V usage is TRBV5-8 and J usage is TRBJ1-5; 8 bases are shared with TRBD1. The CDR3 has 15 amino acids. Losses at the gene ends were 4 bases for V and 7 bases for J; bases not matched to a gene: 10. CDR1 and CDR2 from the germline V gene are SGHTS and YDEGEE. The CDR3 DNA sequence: TGTGCCAGCAGCCTAGGACAGGGAGGAGGACAGCCCCAGCATTTT. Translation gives CASSLGQGGGQPQHF.

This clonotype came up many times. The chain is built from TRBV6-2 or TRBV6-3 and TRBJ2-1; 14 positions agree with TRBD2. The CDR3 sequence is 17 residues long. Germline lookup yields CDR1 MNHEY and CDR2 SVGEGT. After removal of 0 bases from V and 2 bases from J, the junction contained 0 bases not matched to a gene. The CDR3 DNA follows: TGTGCCAGCAGTTACTCGACTAGCGGGAGGGCCTACAATGAGCAGTTCTTC. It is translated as CASSYSTSGRAYNEQFF.

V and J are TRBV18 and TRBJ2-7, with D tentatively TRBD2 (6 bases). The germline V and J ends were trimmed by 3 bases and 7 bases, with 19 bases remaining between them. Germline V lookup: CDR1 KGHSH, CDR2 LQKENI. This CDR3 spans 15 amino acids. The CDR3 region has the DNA TGTGCCAGCTCACCCCCGGGACTCCGCTCTGGGGAGCAGTACTTC. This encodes CASSPPGLRSGEQYF. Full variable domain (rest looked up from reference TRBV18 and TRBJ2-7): NAGVMQNPRHLVRRRGQEARLRCSPMKGHSHVYWYRQLPEEGLKFMVYLQKENIIDESGMPKERFSAEFPKEGPSILRIQQVVRGDSAAYFCASSPPGLRSGEQYFGPGTRLTVT.

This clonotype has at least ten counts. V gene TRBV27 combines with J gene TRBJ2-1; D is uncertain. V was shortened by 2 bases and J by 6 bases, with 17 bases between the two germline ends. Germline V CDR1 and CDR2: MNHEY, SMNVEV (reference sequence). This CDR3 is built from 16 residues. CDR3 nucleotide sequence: TGTGCCAGCAGTTTAGATATCCCGAGTAAAACCAATGAGCAGTTCTTC. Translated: CASSLDIPSKTNEQFF.

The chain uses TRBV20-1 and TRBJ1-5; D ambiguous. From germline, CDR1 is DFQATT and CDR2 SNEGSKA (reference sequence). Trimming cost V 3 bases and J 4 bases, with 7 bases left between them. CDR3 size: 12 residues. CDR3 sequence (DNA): TGCAGTGCTAGTAGGTGGAATCAGCCCCAGCATTTT. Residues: CSASRWNQPQHF.

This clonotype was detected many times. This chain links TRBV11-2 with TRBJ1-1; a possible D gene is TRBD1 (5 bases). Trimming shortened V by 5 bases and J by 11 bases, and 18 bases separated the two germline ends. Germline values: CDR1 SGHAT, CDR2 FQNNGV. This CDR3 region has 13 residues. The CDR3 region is CASSPAWTPLAFF. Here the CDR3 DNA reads TGTGCCAGCAGCCCCGCGTGGACACCTTTGGCTTTCTTT.

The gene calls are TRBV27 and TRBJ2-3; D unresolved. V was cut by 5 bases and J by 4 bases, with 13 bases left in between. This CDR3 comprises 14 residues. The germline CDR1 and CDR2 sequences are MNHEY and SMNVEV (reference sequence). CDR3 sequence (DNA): TGTGCCAGCAGTCCCCGGGTCACGGCAGATACGCAGTATTTT. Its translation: CASSPRVTADTQYF.

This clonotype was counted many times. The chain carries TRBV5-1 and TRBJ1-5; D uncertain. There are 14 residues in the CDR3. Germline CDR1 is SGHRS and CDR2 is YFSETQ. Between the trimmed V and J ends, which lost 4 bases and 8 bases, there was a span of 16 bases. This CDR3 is CASSGRGPPEPQHF. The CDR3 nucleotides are TGCGCCAGCAGCGGCAGAGGGCCTCCAGAGCCCCAGCATTTT.

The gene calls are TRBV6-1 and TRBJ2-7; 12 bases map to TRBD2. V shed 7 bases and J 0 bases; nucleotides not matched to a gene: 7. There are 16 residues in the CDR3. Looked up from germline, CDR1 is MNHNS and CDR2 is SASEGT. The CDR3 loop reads CASMGTSGRSSYEQYF. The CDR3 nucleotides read TGTGCCAGCATGGGGACTAGCGGGCGGAGCTCCTACGAGCAGTACTTC.

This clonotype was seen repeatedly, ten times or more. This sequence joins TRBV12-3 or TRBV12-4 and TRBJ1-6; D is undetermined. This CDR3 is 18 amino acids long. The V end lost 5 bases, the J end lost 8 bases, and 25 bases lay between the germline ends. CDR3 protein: CASSIHPRSAGEDSPLHF. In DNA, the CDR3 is TGTGCCAGCAGTATTCACCCTCGATCGGCGGGCGAAGATTCACCCCTCCACTTT.

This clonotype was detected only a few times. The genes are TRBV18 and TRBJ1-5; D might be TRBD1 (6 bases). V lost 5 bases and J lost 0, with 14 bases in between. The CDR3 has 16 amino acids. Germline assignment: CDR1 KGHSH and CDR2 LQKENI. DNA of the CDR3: TGTGCCAGCTCATCAAAACAGGGTTATAGCAATCAGCCCCAGCATTTT. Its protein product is CASSSKQGYSNQPQHF.

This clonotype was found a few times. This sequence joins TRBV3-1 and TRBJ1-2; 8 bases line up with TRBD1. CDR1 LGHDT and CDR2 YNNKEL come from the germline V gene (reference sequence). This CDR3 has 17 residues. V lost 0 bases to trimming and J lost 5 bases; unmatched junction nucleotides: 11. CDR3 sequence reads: CASSQDLGAGGYYGYTF. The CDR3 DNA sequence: TGTGCCAGCAGCCAAGATCTGGGGGCAGGGGGCTATTATGGCTACACCTTC.

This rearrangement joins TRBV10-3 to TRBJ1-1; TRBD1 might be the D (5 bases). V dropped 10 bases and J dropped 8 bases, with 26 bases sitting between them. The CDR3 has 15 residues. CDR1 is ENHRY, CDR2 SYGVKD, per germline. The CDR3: CATTTSGGGSGEAFF. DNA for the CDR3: TGTGCCACCACTACCTCAGGCGGGGGTTCAGGGGAAGCTTTCTTT.

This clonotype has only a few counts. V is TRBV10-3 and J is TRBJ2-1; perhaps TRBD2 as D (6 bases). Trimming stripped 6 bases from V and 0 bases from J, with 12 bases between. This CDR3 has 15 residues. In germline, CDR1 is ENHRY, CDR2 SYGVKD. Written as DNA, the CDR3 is TGTGCCATCAGGTCTAGCGAAAGCTCCTACAATGAGCAGTTCTTC. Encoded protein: CAIRSSESSYNEQFF.

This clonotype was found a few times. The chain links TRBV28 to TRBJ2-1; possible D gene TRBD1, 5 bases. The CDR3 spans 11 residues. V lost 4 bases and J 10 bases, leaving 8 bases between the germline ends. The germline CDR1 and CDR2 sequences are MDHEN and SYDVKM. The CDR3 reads CASSSDTEQFF. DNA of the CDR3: TGTGCCAGCAGTTCGGACACCGAGCAGTTCTTC.

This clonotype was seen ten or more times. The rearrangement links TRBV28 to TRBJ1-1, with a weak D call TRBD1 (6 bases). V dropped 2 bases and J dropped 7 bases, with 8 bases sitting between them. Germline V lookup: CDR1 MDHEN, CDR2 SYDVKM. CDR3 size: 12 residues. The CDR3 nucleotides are TGTGCCAGCAGTTTAGGACAGCTTGAAGCTTTCTTT. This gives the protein CASSLGQLEAFF.

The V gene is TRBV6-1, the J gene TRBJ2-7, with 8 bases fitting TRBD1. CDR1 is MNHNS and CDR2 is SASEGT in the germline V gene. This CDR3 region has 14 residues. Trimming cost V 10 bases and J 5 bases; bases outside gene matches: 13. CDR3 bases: TGTGCCACCTCGGACAGGGAGGAGGGGAACGAGCAGTACTTC. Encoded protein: CATSDREEGNEQYF.

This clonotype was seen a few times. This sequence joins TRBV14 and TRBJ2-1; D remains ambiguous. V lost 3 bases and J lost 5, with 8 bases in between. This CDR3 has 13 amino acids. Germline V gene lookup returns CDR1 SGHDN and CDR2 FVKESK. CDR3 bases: TGTGCCAGCAGCCAGCAACTGAACAATGAGCAGTTCTTC. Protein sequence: CASSQQLNNEQFF.

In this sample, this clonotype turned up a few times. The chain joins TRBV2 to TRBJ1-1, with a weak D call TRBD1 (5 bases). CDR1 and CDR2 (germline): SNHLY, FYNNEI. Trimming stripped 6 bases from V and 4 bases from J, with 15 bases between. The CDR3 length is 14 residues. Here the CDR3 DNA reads TGTGCCAGCAGAGACAGCGCCCTGAGCACTGAAGCTTTCTTT. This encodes CASRDSALSTEAFF.

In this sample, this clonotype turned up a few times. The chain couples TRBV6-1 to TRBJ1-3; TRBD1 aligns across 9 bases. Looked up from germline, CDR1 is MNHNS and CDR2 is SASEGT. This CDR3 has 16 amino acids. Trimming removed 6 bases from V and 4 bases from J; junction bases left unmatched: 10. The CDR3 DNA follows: TGTGCCAGCAGCTCCGGGACAGGGCGGCAAGGAAACACCATATATTTT. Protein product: CASSSGTGRQGNTIYF.

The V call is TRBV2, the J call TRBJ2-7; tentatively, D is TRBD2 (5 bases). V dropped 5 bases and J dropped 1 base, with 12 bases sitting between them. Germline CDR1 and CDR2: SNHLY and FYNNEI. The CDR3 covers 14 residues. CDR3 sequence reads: CASSLWSGSYEQYF. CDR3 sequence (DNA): TGTGCCAGCAGTTTATGGTCGGGGTCCTACGAGCAGTACTTC.

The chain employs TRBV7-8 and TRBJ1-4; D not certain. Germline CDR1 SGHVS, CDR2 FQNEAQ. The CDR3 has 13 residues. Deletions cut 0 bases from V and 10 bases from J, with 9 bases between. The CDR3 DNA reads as TGTGCCAGCAGCTTAGCGCGCGGCGGAAAACTGTTTTTT. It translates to CASSLARGGKLFF.